The T cell receptor beta chain described here comes from a study of CD8 T cell repertoires and HIV-1 epitope variants. About the study: T cells were stimulated with Twenty-five Gag and Nef peptides separately. 1M T cells were kept uncultured as a baseline. Control wells had CMV/EBV/flu peptides, negative Ebola AY9, or no peptide.

As for this clone: Its antigen is still unknown.

Repertoires were generated with immunoSEQ multiplex PCR, while TCRdb's copy carries only in-frame clones and drops some. The data show several thousand clones, 66% seen once. This sequence was found in a male donor with HIV. The material sequenced was cultured CD8+ T cells derived from PBMCs.

The CDR3 loop reads CATSRDRGWWTEAFF. CDR3 nucleotides: TGTGCCACCAGCAGAGACCGAGGGTGGTGGACTGAAGCTTTCTTT. V usage is TRBV15 and J usage is TRBJ1-1, with D hard to call. Looked up from germline, CDR1 is LNHNV and CDR2 is YYDKDF (reference sequence). The CDR3 sequence is 15 residues long. V lost 0 bases and J lost 5, with 13 bases in between.